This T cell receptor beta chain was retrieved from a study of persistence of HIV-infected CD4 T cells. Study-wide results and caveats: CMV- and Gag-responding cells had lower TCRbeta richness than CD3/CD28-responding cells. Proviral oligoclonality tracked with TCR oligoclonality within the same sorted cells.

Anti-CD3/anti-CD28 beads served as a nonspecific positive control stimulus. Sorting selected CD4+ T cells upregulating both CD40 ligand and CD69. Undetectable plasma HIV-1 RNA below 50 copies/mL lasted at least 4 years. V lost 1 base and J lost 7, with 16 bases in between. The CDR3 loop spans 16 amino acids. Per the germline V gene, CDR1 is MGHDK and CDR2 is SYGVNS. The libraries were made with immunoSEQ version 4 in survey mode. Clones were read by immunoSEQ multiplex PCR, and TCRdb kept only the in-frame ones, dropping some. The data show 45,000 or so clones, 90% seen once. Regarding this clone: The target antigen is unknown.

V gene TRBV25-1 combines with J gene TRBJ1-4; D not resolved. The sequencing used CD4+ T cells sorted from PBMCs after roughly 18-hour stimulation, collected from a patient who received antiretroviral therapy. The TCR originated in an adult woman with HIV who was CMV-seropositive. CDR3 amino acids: CASSEWGILTGEKLFF. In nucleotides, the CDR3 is TGTGCCAGCAGTGAATGGGGAATATTGACGGGTGAAAAACTGTTTTTT. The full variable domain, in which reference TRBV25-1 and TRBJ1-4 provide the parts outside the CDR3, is EADIYQTPRYLVIGTGKKITLECSQTMGHDKMYWYQQDPGMELHLIHYSYGVNSTEKGDLSSESTVSRIRTEHFPLTLESARPSHTSQYLCASSEWGILTGEKLFFGSGTQLSVL.